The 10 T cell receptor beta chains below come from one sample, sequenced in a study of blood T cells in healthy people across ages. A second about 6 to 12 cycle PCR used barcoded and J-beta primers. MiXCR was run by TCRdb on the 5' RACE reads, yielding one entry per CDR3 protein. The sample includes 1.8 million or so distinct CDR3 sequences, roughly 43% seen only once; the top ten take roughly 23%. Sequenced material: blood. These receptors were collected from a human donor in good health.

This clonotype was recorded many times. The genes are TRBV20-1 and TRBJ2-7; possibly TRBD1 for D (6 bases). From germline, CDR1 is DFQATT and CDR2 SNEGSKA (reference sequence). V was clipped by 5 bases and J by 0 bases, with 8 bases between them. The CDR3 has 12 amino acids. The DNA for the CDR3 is TGCAGTGCTGCAGGGGTCTCCTACGAGCAGTACTTC. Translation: CSAAGVSYEQYF.

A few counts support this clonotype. This CDR3 reads CATSPHSGNTEAFF. The CDR3 DNA is TGTGCCACCAGCCCCCATTCGGGGAACACTGAAGCTTTCTTT. The chain recombines TRBV15 with TRBJ1-1; D gene ambiguous. The CDR3 sequence is 14 residues long. Per the germline V gene, CDR1 is LNHNV and CDR2 is YYDKDF (reference sequence). V gave up 5 bases and J gave up 1 base, with 11 bases separating them. The full variable domain, in which reference TRBV15 and TRBJ1-1 provide the parts outside the CDR3, is DAMVIQNPRYQVTQFGKPVTLSCSQTLNHNVMYWYQQKSSQAPKLLFHYYDKDFNNEADTPDNFQSRRPNTSFCFLDIRSPGLGDTAMYLCATSPHSGNTEAFFGQGTRLTVV.

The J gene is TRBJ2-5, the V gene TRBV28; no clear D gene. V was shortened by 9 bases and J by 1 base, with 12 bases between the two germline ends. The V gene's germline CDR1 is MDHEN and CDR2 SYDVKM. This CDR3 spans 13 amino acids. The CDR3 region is CASRSGPQETQYF. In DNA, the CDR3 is TGTGCCAGTCGCAGTGGACCCCAAGAGACCCAGTACTTC.

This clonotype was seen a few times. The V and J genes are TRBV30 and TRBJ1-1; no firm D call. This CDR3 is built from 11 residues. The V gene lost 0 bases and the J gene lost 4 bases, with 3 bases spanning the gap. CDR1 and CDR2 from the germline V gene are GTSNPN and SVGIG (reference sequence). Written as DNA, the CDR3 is TGTGCCTGGAGTGTACTCACTGAAGCTTTCTTT. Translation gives CAWSVLTEAFF.

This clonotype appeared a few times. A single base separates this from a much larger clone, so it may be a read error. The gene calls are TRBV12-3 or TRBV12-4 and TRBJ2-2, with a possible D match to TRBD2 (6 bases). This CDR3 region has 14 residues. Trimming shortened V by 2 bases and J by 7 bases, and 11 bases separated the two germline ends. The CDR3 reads CASSLLGGVGELFF. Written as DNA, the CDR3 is TGTGCCAGCAGTTTATTAGGCGGGGTCGGGGAGCTGTTTTTT.

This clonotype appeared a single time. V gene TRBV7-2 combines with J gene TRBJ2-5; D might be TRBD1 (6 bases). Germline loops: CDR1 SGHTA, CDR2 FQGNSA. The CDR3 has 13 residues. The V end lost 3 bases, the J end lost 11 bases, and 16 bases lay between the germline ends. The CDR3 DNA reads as TGTGCCAGCAGCTTTGCACAGGGAAATGAGCAGTACTTC. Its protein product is CASSFAQGNEQYF.

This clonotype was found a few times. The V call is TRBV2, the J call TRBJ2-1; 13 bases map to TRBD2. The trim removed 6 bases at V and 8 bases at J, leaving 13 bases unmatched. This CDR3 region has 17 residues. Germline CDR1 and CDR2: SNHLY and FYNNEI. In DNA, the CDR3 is TGTGCCAGCAGGGGACTAGCGGGGAATGCTGAGGAGGATGAGCAGTTCTTC. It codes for CASRGLAGNAEEDEQFF.

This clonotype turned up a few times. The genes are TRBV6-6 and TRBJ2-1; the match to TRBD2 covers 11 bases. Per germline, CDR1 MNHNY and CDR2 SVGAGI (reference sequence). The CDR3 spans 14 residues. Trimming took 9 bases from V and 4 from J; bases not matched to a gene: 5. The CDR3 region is CASKLAGEYNEQFF. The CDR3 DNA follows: TGTGCCAGTAAACTAGCGGGGGAATACAATGAGCAGTTCTTC.

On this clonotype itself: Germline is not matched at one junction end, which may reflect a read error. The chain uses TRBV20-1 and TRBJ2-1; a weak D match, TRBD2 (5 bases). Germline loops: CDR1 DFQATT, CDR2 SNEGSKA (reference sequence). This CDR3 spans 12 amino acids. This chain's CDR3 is CSARGRYNVQFF. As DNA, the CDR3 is TGCAGTGCTAGAGGGAGGTACAATGTGCAGTTCTTC.

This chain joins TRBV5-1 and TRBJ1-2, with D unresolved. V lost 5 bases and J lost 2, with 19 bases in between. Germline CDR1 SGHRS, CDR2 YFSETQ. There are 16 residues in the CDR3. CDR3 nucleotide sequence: TGCGCCAGCAGTAACTTAGGCCTTCGAGTCAACTATGGCTACACCTTC. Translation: CASSNLGLRVNYGYTF.